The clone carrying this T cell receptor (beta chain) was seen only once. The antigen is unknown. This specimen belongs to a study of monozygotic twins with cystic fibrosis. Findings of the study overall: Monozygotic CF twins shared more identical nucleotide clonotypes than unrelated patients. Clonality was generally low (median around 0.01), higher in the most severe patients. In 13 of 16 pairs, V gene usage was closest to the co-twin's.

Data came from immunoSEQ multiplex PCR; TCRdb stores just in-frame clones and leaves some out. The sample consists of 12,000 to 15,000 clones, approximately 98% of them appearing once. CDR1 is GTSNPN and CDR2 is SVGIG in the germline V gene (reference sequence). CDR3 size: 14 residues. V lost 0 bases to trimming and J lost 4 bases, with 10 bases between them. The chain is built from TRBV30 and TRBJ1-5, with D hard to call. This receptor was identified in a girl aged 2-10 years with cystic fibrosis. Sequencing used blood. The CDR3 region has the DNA TGTGCCTGGAGTGTACCAGGTAGTAATCAGCCCCAGCATTTT. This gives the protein CAWSVPGSNQPQHF.